Shown below are 32 T cell receptor beta chains from a single sample sequenced in a study of shared clonotypes between healthy human individuals. CD8 cells regarded as naive lacked CD45RO, were positively chosen for CCR7, and omitted terminally differentiated effector memory CD45RA+ cells. The method was immunoSEQ multiplex PCR; TCRdb's version includes in-frame clones alone and lacks a portion of them. The table lists nearly 2 million clones, about 95% of them singletons. Sequencing was carried out using naive CD8+ T cells sorted from blood. These receptors were collected from a man in his late teens or twenties in good health.

J is TRBJ1-2 and V is TRBV5-6; unclear D gene. The germline V gene encodes CDR1 SGHDT and CDR2 YYEEEE. This CDR3 contains 14 residues. Trimming stripped 0 bases from V and 2 bases from J, with 8 bases between. The CDR3 protein is CASSLGYGNYGYTF. The CDR3 DNA reads as TGTGCCAGCAGCTTGGGTTACGGCAACTATGGCTACACCTTC.

A remark on this clone: The identical CDR3 is also encoded by other nucleotide sequences in the sample. V usage is TRBV10-2 and J usage is TRBJ2-1; unclear D gene. From germline, CDR1 is WSHSY and CDR2 SAAADI. V was clipped by 4 bases and J by 7 bases, with 5 bases between them. The CDR3 consists of 11 residues. Here the CDR3 DNA reads TGCGCCAGCAGTGTAACAAATGAGCAGTTCTTC. Translated, it gives CASSVTNEQFF.

This chain connects TRBV7-9 to TRBJ1-1; no clear D gene. Germline-derived CDR1 and CDR2 are SEHNR and FQNEAQ (reference sequence). V lost 5 bases to trimming and J lost 5 bases, with 9 bases between them. The CDR3 sequence is 12 residues long. CDR3 region: CASSPEGTEAFF. The CDR3 nucleotides are TGTGCCAGCAGCCCCGAGGGAACTGAAGCTTTCTTT.

This clone appeared once. The rearrangement links TRBV4-1 to TRBJ2-7; D is tentatively TRBD1 or TRBD2 (6 bases each). Germline V gene lookup returns CDR1 MGHRA and CDR2 YSYEKL. Trimming took off 0 bases at V and 1 base at J, with 13 bases between the two ends. The CDR3 is 16 residues long. CDR3 bases: TGCGCCAGCAGCCAAGATGGAGGGGGGTTTTCCTACGAGCAGTACTTC. The encoded protein is CASSQDGGGFSYEQYF.

The V call is TRBV18, the J call TRBJ2-5; tentatively, D is TRBD1 (5 bases). This CDR3 region has 15 residues. From germline, CDR1 is KGHSH and CDR2 LQKENI. V gave up 1 base and J gave up 5 bases, with 14 bases separating them. The CDR3 region is CASSPLTGPSETQYF. The DNA of the CDR3 is TGTGCCAGCTCACCACTTACAGGTCCGTCGGAGACCCAGTACTTC.

This clone was detected only once. This rearrangement joins TRBV14 to TRBJ2-5; D possibly matches TRBD1 or TRBD2 (6 bases each). The germline CDR1 and CDR2 sequences are SGHDN and FVKESK. The CDR3 sequence is 16 residues long. Trimming left V 4 bases short and J 2 bases short, with 17 bases between. CDR3 in amino acids: CASSPLLRGDQETQYF. In DNA, the CDR3 is TGTGCCAGCAGCCCCCTTCTGAGGGGGGATCAAGAGACCCAGTACTTC.

This chain links TRBV7-9 with TRBJ2-7; the D gene could be TRBD1 or TRBD2 (5 bases each). Germline CDR1 is SEHNR and CDR2 is FQNEAQ (reference sequence). The V and J ends lost 5 bases and 4 bases respectively, with 12 bases between them. CDR3 size: 13 residues. The CDR3 loop reads CASSRDLNYEQYF. CDR3 coding DNA: TGTGCCAGCAGCCGGGACCTAAATTACGAGCAGTACTTC.

The chain has TRBV7-6 and TRBJ2-7, with 8 nucleotides matching TRBD2. V was clipped by 5 bases and J by 1 base; unmatched bases: 7. CDR3 length equals 15 residues. Per germline, CDR1 SGHVS and CDR2 FNYEAQ. Here the CDR3 reads CASSAEAGGSYEQYF. In DNA, the CDR3 is TGTGCCAGCAGCGCCGAGGCGGGGGGTTCCTACGAGCAGTACTTC. Together with reference TRBV7-6 and TRBJ2-7, the CDR3 gives the full variable domain: GAGVSQSPRYKVTKRGQDVALRCDPISGHVSLYWYRQALGQGPEFLTYFNYEAQQDKSGLPNDRFSAERPEGSISTLTIQRTEQRDSAMYRCASSAEAGGSYEQYFGPGTRLTVT.

CDR3 nucleotide sequence: TGTGCCAGTAGTATAGCCCCAGGGTACGACTACGAGCAGTACTTC. Translated: CASSIAPGYDYEQYF. The chain links TRBV19 to TRBJ2-7, with D possibly being TRBD1 (5 bases). Germline assignment: CDR1 LNHDA and CDR2 SQIVND (reference sequence). Trimming took off 1 base at V and 3 bases at J, with 13 bases between the two ends. The length of the CDR3 is 15 residues.

The chain is built from TRBV29-1 and TRBJ2-1; perhaps TRBD2 as D (6 bases). The V gene's germline CDR1 is SQVTM and CDR2 ANQGSEA. The germline V and J ends were trimmed by 7 bases and 4 bases, with 17 bases remaining between them. The CDR3 is made up of 14 amino acids. CDR3 amino acids: CSAPGGGPYNEQFF. As DNA, the CDR3 is TGCAGCGCCCCCGGGGGAGGTCCTTACAATGAGCAGTTCTTC.

This sequence joins TRBV9 and TRBJ2-7, with 8 bases fitting TRBD2. The CDR3 has 15 amino acids. From germline, CDR1 is SGDLS and CDR2 YYNGEE. V was pared by 3 bases and J by 2 bases, with 7 bases of the junction left unmatched. The CDR3 loop is CASSASPGLAYEQYF. The CDR3 nucleotides are TGTGCCAGCAGCGCGTCTCCGGGACTAGCCTACGAGCAGTACTTC. The whole variable domain, filled in from reference TRBV9 and TRBJ2-7, reads DSGVTQTPKHLITATGQRVTLRCSPRSGDLSVYWYQQSLDQGLQFLIQYYNGEERAKGNILERFSAQQFPDLHSELNLSSLELGDSALYFCASSASPGLAYEQYFGPGTRLTVT.

The J gene is TRBJ1-1, the V gene TRBV10-3; D uncertain. This CDR3 has 13 amino acids. Looked up from germline, CDR1 is ENHRY and CDR2 is SYGVKD. Trimming pared 6 bases from V and 0 bases from J, leaving 8 bases between. The CDR3 coding sequence is TGTGCCATCAGAGACGTTATGAACACTGAAGCTTTCTTT. Its translation: CAIRDVMNTEAFF.

The J gene is TRBJ1-5, the V gene TRBV19; D ambiguous. CDR3 size: 18 residues. V dropped 3 bases and J dropped 0 bases, with 18 bases sitting between them. CDR1 and CDR2 from the germline V gene are LNHDA and SQIVND (reference sequence). The CDR3 region is CASSIEMVGFNSNQPQHF. The DNA for the CDR3 is TGTGCCAGTAGTATTGAAATGGTAGGATTCAATAGCAATCAGCCCCAGCATTTT.

The chain employs TRBV5-1 and TRBJ2-5, with D uncertain. This CDR3 spans 13 amino acids. Trimming left V 5 bases short and J 2 bases short, with 10 bases between. CDR1 and CDR2 (germline): SGHRS, YFSETQ. CDR3 in amino acids: CASRDRKQETQYF. Here the CDR3 DNA reads TGCGCCAGCAGAGATAGGAAGCAAGAGACCCAGTACTTC.

Details on this clone: At one end, the junction sequence differs from germline, possibly due to a read error. The chain joins TRBV7-9 to TRBJ1-2; D is uncertain. The CDR3 sequence is 11 residues long. CDR1 and CDR2 from the germline V gene are SEHNR and FQNEAQ (reference sequence). CDR3 loop: CASSSNSGYTF. DNA of the CDR3: TGTGCCAGCAGCTCAAACTCTGGCTACACCTTC.

The chain uses TRBV11-2 and TRBJ2-3, with 10 bases lining up with TRBD2. With 1 base clipped from V and 0 bases from J, the junction kept 7 bases outside the gene matches. The CDR3 sequence is 18 residues long. Germline V gene lookup returns CDR1 SGHAT and CDR2 FQNNGV. CDR3 in DNA: TGTGCCAGCAGCTTAGGGCCAGCGGGAGGGCGGAGCACAGATACGCAGTATTTT. It encodes CASSLGPAGGRSTDTQYF.

This chain links TRBV6-6 with TRBJ2-5, with a possible D match to TRBD2 (5 bases). Trimming left V 7 bases short and J 2 bases short, with 14 bases between. The CDR3 covers 14 residues. The germline V gene encodes CDR1 MNHNY and CDR2 SVGAGI (reference sequence). The CDR3 region is CASTPTSTQETQYF. CDR3 bases: TGTGCCAGCACCCCAACTAGTACTCAAGAGACCCAGTACTTC.

This clone was seen just once. The rearrangement uses TRBV27 and TRBJ2-1; D is perhaps TRBD1 or TRBD2 (5 bases each). This CDR3 has 11 amino acids. The V and J ends lost 8 bases and 12 bases respectively, with 14 bases between them. Germline-derived CDR1 and CDR2 are MNHEY and SMNVEV (reference sequence). The CDR3 sequence: CASDGGTGQFF. In DNA, the CDR3 is TGTGCCAGCGATGGGGGAACAGGGCAGTTCTTC.

The chain joins TRBV15 to TRBJ2-1, with TRBD2 as a possible D gene (6 bases). Trimming removed 0 bases from V and 0 bases from J, with 9 bases in between. The CDR3 contains 16 residues. The germline V gene encodes CDR1 LNHNV and CDR2 YYDKDF (reference sequence). This chain's CDR3 is CATSRDVADSYNEQFF. DNA of the CDR3: TGTGCCACCAGCAGAGATGTAGCGGACTCCTACAATGAGCAGTTCTTC.

This clone was found a few times. The V and J genes are TRBV9 and TRBJ1-2, with a weak D call TRBD1 (5 bases). Germline V lookup: CDR1 SGDLS, CDR2 YYNGEE. The CDR3 is 15 amino acids. Trimming took 4 bases from V and 0 from J, leaving 13 bases between them. CDR3 nucleotides: TGTGCCAGCAGCCTGGGGCAGTTGGCTAACTATGGCTACACCTTC. This sequence encodes CASSLGQLANYGYTF.

The chain recombines TRBV9 with TRBJ2-3, with 8 bases aligning to TRBD2. This CDR3 is 16 amino acids long. Germline CDR1 reads SGDLS; CDR2 reads YYNGEE. J was trimmed by 2 bases and V by 0 bases; bases with no gene match: 5. The CDR3 sequence: CASSVVSGGFTDTQYF. For the CDR3, the DNA is TGTGCCAGCAGCGTAGTGAGCGGGGGATTCACAGATACGCAGTATTTT.

Concerning this clone: This same CDR3 is encoded by further DNA sequences in the sample. The chain links TRBV5-6 to TRBJ2-2; D remains ambiguous. The CDR3 sequence is 12 residues long. The germline gives CDR1 SGHDT, CDR2 YYEEEE. V was cut by 0 bases and J by 7 bases, with 4 bases left in between. The CDR3 spells CASSLEGGELFF. DNA of the CDR3: TGTGCCAGCAGCTTGGAGGGCGGGGAGCTGTTTTTT.

The chain couples TRBV5-1 to TRBJ2-7, with D perhaps given as TRBD1 or TRBD2 (5 bases each). The CDR3 has 13 amino acids. Germline V lookup: CDR1 SGHRS, CDR2 YFSETQ. V lost 4 bases to trimming and J lost 6 bases, with 14 bases between them. The DNA of the CDR3 is TGCGCCAGCAGCCCCCCCGGGGCCCCCGAGCAGTACTTC. Translating gives CASSPPGAPEQYF.

This chain joins TRBV27 and TRBJ1-2; D possibly corresponds to TRBD1 (6 bases). The length of the CDR3 is 16 residues. CDR1 and CDR2 from the germline V gene are MNHEY and SMNVEV (reference sequence). Trimming removed 5 bases at V and 2 bases at J, with 18 bases between. The CDR3 DNA reads as TGTGCCAGCAGTCCCCGCCTTCAGGGGCCCAACTATGGCTACACCTTC. It translates to CASSPRLQGPNYGYTF.

On this clone: This sample also contains other DNA sequences that code for the same CDR3. The genes are TRBV4-1 and TRBJ2-1; a possible D gene is TRBD2 (5 bases). Germline lookup yields CDR1 MGHRA and CDR2 YSYEKL. Trimming took 1 base from V and 4 from J, leaving 8 bases between them. This CDR3 contains 14 residues. The CDR3 region is CASSQVPGYNEQFF. The CDR3 DNA reads as TGCGCCAGCAGCCAAGTTCCGGGGTACAATGAGCAGTTCTTC.

The chain carries TRBV7-9 and TRBJ1-6; 12 positions agree with TRBD1. V lost 5 bases, J lost 8 bases, and 10 bases stayed unmatched. Germline CDR1 SEHNR, CDR2 FQNEAQ (reference sequence). This CDR3 has 17 residues. CDR3 DNA sequence: TGTGCCAGCAGCACCGAGGAGGGACAGGGGGCAGATTCACCCCTCCACTTT. Protein sequence: CASSTEEGQGADSPLHF.

The chain combines TRBV30 with TRBJ2-7, with 8 bases identical to TRBD2. CDR1 is GTSNPN, CDR2 SVGIG, per germline (reference sequence). The CDR3 covers 14 residues. Trimming at V came to 3 bases and at J to 3 bases, leaving 7 bases not matched to a gene. CDR3 nucleotides: TGTGCCTGGAGCCCTCGGCGGGGGGACTACGAGCAGTACTTC. It codes for CAWSPRRGDYEQYF.

The genes are TRBV7-9 and TRBJ2-1; D remains ambiguous. Germline V gives CDR1 SEHNR, CDR2 FQNEAQ (reference sequence). This CDR3 is 13 amino acids long. The V end was cut by 5 bases, the J end by 5 bases, with 10 bases between. CDR3 in amino acids: CASSPTSDNEQFF. CDR3 sequence (DNA): TGTGCCAGCAGCCCGACCTCGGACAATGAGCAGTTCTTC.

This chain connects TRBV12-5 to TRBJ2-2; 7 bases are a match to TRBD1. Germline V gene sequence: CDR1 LGHNT, CDR2 FRNRAP. The V and J ends lost 3 bases and 0 bases, in that order; junction bases with no gene match: 7. The length of the CDR3 is 17 residues. The chain's CDR3 is CASGFMTGWANTGELFF. Written as DNA, the CDR3 is TGTGCTAGTGGTTTCATGACAGGGTGGGCGAACACCGGGGAGCTGTTTTTT. The entire variable domain, with the rest obtained from reference TRBV12-5 and TRBJ2-2, is as follows: DARVTQTPRHKVTEMGQEVTMRCQPILGHNTVFWYRQTMMQGLELLAYFRNRAPLDDSGMPKDRFSAEMPDATLATLKIQPSEPRDSAVYFCASGFMTGWANTGELFFGEGSRLTVL.

This chain links TRBV10-3 with TRBJ2-2; maybe TRBD1 (5 bases). Germline CDR1 and CDR2: ENHRY and SYGVKD. Between the trimmed V and J ends, which lost 2 bases and 3 bases, there was a span of 10 bases. The CDR3 is 15 residues long. CDR3: CAISETSGHTGELFF. The CDR3 DNA is TGTGCCATCAGTGAGACTTCAGGGCACACCGGGGAGCTGTTTTTT.

The gene calls are TRBV28 and TRBJ2-3, with a weak D call TRBD2 (7 bases). The CDR3 runs to 15 residues. V was shortened by 8 bases and J by 6 bases, with 21 bases between the two germline ends. Germline V gives CDR1 MDHEN, CDR2 SYDVKM. CDR3 sequence: CASLRLGGGEDTQYF. Written as DNA, the CDR3 is TGTGCCAGCCTCAGACTGGGGGGGGGCGAGGATACGCAGTATTTT. Using reference TRBV28 and TRBJ2-3 for the parts outside the CDR3, the full variable domain is DVKVTQSSRYLVKRTGEKVFLECVQDMDHENMFWYRQDPGLGLRLIYFSYDVKMKEKGDIPEGYSVSREKKERFSLILESASTNQTSMYLCASLRLGGGEDTQYFGPGTRLTVL.

The chain is built from TRBV30 and TRBJ2-6, with no clear D. Trimming removed 2 bases at V and 0 bases at J, with 14 bases between. The CDR3 length is 17 residues. CDR1 is GTSNPN, CDR2 SVGIG, per germline (reference sequence). CDR3 loop: CAWSPPTDHSGANVLTF. CDR3 nucleotides: TGTGCCTGGAGTCCACCGACTGATCACTCTGGGGCCAACGTCCTGACTTTC.